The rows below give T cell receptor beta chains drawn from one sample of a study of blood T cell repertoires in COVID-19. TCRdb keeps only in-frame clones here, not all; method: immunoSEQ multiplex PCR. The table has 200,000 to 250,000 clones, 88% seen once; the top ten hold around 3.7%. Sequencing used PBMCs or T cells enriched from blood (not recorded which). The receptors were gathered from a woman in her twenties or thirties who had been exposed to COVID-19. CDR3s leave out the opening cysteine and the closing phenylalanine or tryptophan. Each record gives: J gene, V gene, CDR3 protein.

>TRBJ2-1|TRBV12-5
ASGLVLAALNEQF
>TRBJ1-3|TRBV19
ASRTGIRNTIY
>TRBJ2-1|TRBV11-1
ASVGATSGLRSEQF
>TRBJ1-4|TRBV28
ASSLLEGVVREKLF
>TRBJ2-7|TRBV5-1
ASSLTSAYEQY
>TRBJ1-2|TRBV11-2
ASSLARGNYGYT
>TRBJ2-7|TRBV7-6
ASSFRQGPSYEQY
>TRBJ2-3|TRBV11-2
ASSSGLAGATDTQY
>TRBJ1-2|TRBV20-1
SARGQESYGYT
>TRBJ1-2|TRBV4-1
ASSQAFNRDVNYGYT
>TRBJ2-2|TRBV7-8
ASSLVRQGPTGELF
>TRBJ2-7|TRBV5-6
ASSIQVPPHEQY
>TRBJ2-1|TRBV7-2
ASSLGLAVRNEQF
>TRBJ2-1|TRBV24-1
ATSRDRSYNEQF
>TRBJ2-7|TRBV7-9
ASSLVGYGQY
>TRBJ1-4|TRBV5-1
ASSWTPVGQVAEKLF
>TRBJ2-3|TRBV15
ATSREGAEDTQY
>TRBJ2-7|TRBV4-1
ASSQDSYAYEQY
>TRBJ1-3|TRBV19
ASMSTGLSGNTIY
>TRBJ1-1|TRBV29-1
SVLGGNEAF
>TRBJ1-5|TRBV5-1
ASSWSGQGDQQPQH
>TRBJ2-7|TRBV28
ASRDGQPYEQY
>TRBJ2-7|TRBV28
ASSSRQPPSYEQY
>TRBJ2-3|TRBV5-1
ASSPSGHTDTQY
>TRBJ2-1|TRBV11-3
ASSLGLAGDNEQF
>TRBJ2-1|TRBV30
AWSPASGTYNEQF
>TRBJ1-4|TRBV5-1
ASSTLTGQRQLF
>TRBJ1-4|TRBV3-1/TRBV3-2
ASQRRGTTNEKLF
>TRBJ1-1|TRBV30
ARDKAGVNTEAF
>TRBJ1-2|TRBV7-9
ASSPWDRGHGYT
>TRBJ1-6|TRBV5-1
ASSLGQGDSPLH
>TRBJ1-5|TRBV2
ASSEGDRGNQPQH
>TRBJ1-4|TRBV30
AWTGTENEKLF
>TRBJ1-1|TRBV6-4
ASSATSKTEAF
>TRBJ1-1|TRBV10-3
AISEPDRGTEAF
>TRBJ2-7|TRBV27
ASRMGQAYEQY
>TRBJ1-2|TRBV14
ASSQVGGNYGYT
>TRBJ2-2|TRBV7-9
ASIPGYTGELF
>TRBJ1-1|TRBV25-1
ASSDRQGRRGTEAF
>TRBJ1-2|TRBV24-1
ATSEAGYYGYT
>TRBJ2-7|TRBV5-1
ASSLAPGQGLTYEQY
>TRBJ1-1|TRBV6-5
ASSLDRGIDTEAF
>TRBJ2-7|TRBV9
ASSRDYRRSYEQY
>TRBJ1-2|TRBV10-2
ATGQGAGYGYT
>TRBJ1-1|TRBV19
ASSQGATEAF
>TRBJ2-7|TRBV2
ASSALAEGEQY
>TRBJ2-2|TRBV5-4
ASSLAGLVTGELF
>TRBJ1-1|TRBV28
ASSSPDKATVMSTEAF